The following is a T cell receptor (beta chain) sequence with its context. Its antigen is not known. The protocol was immunoSEQ multiplex PCR, while the TCRdb copy is restricted to in-frame clones and leaves out a portion. The sample includes over 85,000 clones, approximately 89% of them seen just once. The sample belongs to a study of cytomegalovirus exposure and HLA in healthy donors. Findings and limits, study-wide: 150 or so TCR beta chains were listed as cytomegalovirus-associated.

Per the germline V gene, CDR1 is LNHDA and CDR2 is SQIVND (reference sequence). V lost 5 bases to trimming and J lost 0 bases, with 8 bases between them. The CDR3 contains 15 residues. Sequences were obtained from PBMCs. The TCR was taken from a woman aged 18-29 years in good health and CMV-seronegative. This sequence joins TRBV19 and TRBJ2-6; TRBD2 might be the D (5 bases). The CDR3 here is CASSYGNSGANVLTF. The CDR3 coding sequence is TGTGCCAGTAGTTACGGGAACTCTGGGGCCAACGTCCTGACTTTC.